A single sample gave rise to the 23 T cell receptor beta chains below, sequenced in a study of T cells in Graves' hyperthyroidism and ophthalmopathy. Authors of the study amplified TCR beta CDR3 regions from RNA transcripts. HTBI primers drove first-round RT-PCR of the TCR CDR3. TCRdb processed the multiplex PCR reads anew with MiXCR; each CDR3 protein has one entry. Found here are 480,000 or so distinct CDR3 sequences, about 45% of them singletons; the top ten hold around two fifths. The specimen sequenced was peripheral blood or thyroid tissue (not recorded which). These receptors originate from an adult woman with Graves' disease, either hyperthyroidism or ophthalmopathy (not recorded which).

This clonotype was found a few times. Written as DNA, the CDR3 is TGCGCCAGCAGCCACACACAATACACCGGGGAGCTGTTTTTT. It specifies CASSHTQYTGELFF. The chain has TRBV4-1 and TRBJ2-2; D uncertain. CDR1 and CDR2 from the germline V gene are MGHRA and YSYEKL. This CDR3 is 14 amino acids long. V shed 3 bases and J shed 3 bases, with 8 bases lying between them.

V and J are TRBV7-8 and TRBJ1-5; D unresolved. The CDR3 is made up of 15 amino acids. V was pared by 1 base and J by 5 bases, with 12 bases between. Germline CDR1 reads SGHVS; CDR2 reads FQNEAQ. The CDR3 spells CASSLVGGNDQPQHF. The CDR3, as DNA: TGTGCCAGCAGCTTAGTGGGCGGGAACGATCAGCCCCAGCATTTT.

The CDR3: CASSYPLNREVNTEAFF. The CDR3 bases are TGTGCCAGCAGTTACCCCCTTAACAGGGAGGTGAACACTGAAGCTTTCTTT. This chain joins TRBV6-1 and TRBJ1-1; perhaps TRBD1 as D (6 bases). This CDR3 has 17 residues. Germline CDR1 and CDR2: MNHNS and SASEGT. Trimming took off 5 bases at V and 0 bases at J, with 19 bases between the two ends.

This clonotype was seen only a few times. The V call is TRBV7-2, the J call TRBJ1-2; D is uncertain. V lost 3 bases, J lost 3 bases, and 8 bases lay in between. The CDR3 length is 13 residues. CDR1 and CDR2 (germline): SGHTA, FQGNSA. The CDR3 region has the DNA TGTGCCAGCAGCTTGCCCGGGGACTATGGCTACACCTTC. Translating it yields CASSLPGDYGYTF. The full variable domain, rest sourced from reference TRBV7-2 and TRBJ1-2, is GAGVSQSPSNKVTEKGKDVELRCDPISGHTALYWYRQSLGQGLEFLIYFQGNSAPDKSGLPSDRFSAERTGGSVSTLTIQRTQQEDSAVYLCASSLPGDYGYTFGSGTRLTVV.

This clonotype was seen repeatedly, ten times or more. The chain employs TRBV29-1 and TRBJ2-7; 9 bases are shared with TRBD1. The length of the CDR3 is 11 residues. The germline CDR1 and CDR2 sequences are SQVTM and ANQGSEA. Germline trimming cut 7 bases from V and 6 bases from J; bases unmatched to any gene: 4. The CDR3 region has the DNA TGCAGCGCCGGGACAGGGAGCGAGCAGTACTTC. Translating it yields CSAGTGSEQYF.

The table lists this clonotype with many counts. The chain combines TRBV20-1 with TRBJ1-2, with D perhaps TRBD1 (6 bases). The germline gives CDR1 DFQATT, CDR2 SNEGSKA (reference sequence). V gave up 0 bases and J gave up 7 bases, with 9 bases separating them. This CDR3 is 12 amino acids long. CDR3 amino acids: CSAREQGAGYTF. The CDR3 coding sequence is TGCAGTGCTAGAGAACAGGGTGCTGGCTACACCTTC.

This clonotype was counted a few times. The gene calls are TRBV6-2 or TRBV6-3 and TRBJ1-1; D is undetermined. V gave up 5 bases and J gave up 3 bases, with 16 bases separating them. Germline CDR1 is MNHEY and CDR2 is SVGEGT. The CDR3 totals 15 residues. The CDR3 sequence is CASSPPQWRDTEAFF. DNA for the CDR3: TGTGCCAGCAGTCCCCCCCAGTGGAGGGACACTGAAGCTTTCTTT.

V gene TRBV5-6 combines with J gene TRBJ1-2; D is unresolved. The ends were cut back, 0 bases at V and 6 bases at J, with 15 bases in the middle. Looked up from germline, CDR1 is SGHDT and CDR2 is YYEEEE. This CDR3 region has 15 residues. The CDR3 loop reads CASSLAAVTRNGYTF. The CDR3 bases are TGTGCCAGCAGCTTGGCGGCAGTTACTAGGAATGGCTACACCTTC.

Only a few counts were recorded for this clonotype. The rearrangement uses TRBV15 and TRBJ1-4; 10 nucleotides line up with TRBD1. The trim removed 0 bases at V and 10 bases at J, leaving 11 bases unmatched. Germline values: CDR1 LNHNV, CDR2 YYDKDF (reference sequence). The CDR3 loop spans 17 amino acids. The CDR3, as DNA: TGTGCCACCAGCAGAGAACCGTCGTGGACAGGGGGGGTAAAACTGTTTTTT. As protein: CATSREPSWTGGVKLFF.

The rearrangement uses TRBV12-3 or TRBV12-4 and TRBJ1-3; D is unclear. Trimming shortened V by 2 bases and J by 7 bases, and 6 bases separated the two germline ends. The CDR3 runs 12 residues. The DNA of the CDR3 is TGTGCCAGCAGTTTAAAAGTGAACACCATATATTTT. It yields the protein CASSLKVNTIYF.

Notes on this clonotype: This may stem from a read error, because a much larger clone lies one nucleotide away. CDR3 DNA sequence: TGTGCCAACAGCTGGGCCTACGAGCAGTACTTC. Residues: CANSWAYEQYF. The gene calls are TRBV7-2 and TRBJ2-7; no reliable D call. Germline V gives CDR1 SGHTA, CDR2 FQGNSA. This CDR3 is built from 11 residues.

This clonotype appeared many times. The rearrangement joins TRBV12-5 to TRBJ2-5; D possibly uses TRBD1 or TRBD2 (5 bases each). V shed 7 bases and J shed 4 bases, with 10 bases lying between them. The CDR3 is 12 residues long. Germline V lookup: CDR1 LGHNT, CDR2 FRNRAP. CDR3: CASAWGSETQYF. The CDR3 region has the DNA TGTGCTAGTGCCTGGGGGTCAGAGACCCAGTACTTC.

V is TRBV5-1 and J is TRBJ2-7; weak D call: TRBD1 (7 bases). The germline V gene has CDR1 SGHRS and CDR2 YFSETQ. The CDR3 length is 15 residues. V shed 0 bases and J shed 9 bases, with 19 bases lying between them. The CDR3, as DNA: TGCGCCAGCAGCTTGGCCCAGGGGGGCGAACGAGGGCAGTACTTC. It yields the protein CASSLAQGGERGQYF.

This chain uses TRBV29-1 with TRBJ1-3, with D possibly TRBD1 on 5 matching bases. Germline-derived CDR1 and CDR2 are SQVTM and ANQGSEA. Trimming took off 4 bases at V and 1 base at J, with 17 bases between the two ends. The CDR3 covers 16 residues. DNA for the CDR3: TGCAGCGTTGCCGCCATCTGGGGGTTATCTGGAAACACCATATATTTT. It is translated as CSVAAIWGLSGNTIYF.

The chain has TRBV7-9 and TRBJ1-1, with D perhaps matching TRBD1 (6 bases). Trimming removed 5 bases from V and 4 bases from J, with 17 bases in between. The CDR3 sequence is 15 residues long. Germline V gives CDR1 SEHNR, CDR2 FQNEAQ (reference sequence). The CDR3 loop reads CASSPSQGYGTEAFF. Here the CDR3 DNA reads TGTGCCAGCAGCCCCTCACAGGGATATGGCACTGAAGCTTTCTTT.

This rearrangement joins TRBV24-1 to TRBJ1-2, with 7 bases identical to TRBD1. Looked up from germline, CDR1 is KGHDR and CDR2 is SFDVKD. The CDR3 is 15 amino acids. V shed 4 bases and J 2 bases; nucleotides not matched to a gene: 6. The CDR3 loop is CATSDAGGKNYGYTF. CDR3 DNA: TGTGCCACCAGTGACGCAGGGGGAAAGAACTATGGCTACACCTTC.

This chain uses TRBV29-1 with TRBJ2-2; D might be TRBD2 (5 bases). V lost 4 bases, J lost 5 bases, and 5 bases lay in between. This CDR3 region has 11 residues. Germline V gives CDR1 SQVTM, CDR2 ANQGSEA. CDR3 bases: TGCAGCGTTGGGGAGACCGGGGAGCTGTTTTTT. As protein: CSVGETGELFF.

CDR3 sequence: CASSLDNVRSSGNTIYF. CDR3 nucleotides: TGCGCCAGCAGCTTGGATAATGTGAGGAGCTCTGGAAACACCATATATTTT. V is TRBV5-1 and J is TRBJ1-3; D uncertain. This CDR3 region has 17 residues. Trimming shortened V by 0 bases and J by 0 bases, and 13 bases separated the two germline ends. Germline V gene sequence: CDR1 SGHRS, CDR2 YFSETQ.

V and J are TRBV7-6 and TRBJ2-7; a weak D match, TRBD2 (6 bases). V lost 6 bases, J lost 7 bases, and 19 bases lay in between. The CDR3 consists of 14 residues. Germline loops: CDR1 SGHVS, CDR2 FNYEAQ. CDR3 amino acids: CASRPLTGTGEQYF. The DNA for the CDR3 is TGTGCCAGCAGACCCCTGACGGGGACTGGAGAGCAGTACTTC.

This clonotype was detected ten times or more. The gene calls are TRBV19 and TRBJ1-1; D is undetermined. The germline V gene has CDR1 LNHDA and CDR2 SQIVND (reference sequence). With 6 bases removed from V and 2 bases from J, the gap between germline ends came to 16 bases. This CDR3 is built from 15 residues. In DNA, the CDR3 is TGTGCCAGTAGACGCCTGGCGGGATCAAACACTGAAGCTTTCTTT. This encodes CASRRLAGSNTEAFF.

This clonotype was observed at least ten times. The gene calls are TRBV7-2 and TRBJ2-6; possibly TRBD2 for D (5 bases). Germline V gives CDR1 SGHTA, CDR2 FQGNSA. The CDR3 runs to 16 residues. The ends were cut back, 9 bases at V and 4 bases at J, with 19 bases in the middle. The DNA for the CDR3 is TGTGCCAGTGGGAGACGGAATTTAGAGGGGGCCAACGTCCTGACTTTC. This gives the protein CASGRRNLEGANVLTF. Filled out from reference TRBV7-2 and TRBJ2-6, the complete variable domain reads GAGVSQSPSNKVTEKGKDVELRCDPISGHTALYWYRQSLGQGLEFLIYFQGNSAPDKSGLPSDRFSAERTGGSVSTLTIQRTQQEDSAVYLCASGRRNLEGANVLTFGAGSRLTVL.

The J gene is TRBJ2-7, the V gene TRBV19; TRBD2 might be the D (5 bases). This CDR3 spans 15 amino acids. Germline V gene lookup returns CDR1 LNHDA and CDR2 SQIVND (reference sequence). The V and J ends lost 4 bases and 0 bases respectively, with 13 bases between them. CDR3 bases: TGTGCCAGTAGTACGGGGTCCCTCGACTCCTACGAGCAGTACTTC. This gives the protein CASSTGSLDSYEQYF.

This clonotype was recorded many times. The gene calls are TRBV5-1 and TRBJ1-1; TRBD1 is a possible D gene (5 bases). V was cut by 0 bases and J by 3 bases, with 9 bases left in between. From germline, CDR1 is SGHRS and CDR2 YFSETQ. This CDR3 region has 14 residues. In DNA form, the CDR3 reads TGCGCCAGCAGCTTGGTGCAAGGGGACACTGAAGCTTTCTTT. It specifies CASSLVQGDTEAFF.